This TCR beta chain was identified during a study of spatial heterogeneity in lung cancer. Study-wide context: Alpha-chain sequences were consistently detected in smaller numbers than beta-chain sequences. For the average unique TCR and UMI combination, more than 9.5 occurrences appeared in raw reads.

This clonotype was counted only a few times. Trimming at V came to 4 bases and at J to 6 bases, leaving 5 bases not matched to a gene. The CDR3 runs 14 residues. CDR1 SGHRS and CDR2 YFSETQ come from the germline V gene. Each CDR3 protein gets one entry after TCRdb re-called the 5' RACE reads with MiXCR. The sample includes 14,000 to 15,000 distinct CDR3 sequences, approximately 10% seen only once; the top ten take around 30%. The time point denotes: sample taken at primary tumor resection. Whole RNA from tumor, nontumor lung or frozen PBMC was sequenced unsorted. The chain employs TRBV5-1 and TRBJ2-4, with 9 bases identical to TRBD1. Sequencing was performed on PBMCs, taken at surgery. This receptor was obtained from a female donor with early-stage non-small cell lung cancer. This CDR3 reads CASSAGQGINIQYF. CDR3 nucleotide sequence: TGCGCCAGCAGCGCGGGACAGGGTATAAACATTCAGTACTTC.